This T cell receptor (beta chain) was captured in a study of human T cells and chemical hapten exposure (dated by TCRdb to the early 2020s). Regarding the research as a whole: For sensitization, 2% DPC in acetone was applied to a roughly 2 cm by roughly 2 cm area of upper inner arm skin. Throughout the study period of approximately 23 weeks, patients also received therapeutic DPC doses to the scalp every week. Patch testing was performed on the upper back with Finn chambers containing 0.01% DPC, and the patch tests were scored after 6 days according to International Contact Dermatitis Research Group standards. Most of the patients in the cohort were female, and the cohort covered alopecia areata with under or over 50% scalp involvement, alopecia totalis and alopecia universalis. Libraries were pooled for sequencing, and per-sample TCR yields varied mainly because of small differences in library volumes within the pool. In alopecia patients, the study followed how the peripheral blood TCR repertoire changed in vivo over primary and secondary sensitization to diphenylcyclopropenone (DPC), a hapten. Patient blood was sampled pre-sensitization (week 0) and at 2, 6 and about 24 weeks after DPC sensitization. Blood for TCR sequencing was provided by twenty-nine alopecia patients at one to four time points (pre-sensitization, 2, 6 and 24 weeks). Findings and caveats that apply to the study as a whole: After repeated subsampling, the strength of the expansion versus patch-test correlation and the threshold at which it became significant changed. Significantly more large CDR3 similarity clusters were formed by expanded TCRs than by pre-sensitization or healthy control sets, consistent with antigen-driven responses. Because all patients had alopecia, a presumed autoimmune disease, the immune response of the patients might differ from that of healthy individuals. The number of TCRs above 1 in 1000 frequency did not change with DPC sensitization; there was no evidence of global repertoire structure alterations. A positive correlation was found between the number of PT1 expanded TCRs and patch test score, with significance reached at thresholds 8, 16 and 32 but not 4.

The germline V end is reduced by 1 base and the J end by 4 bases; junction bases left unmatched: 10. The CDR3 contains 17 residues, cysteine and phenylalanine counted. Only CDR3 DNA is held: 51 bases, read in frame from base 1. From a lookup of the germline V gene, CDR1 and CDR2 are SGHAT and FQNNGV. Taken with the paper, the label for time point translates to: pre-sensitization, week 0. The treatment or condition label corresponds to: therapeutic diphenylcyclopropenone sensitization with weekly scalp DPC. At every patch-test visit, the blood draw took place before the patch test was put on. Patients were considered eligible if aged 18 to 70, diagnosed with alopecia and deemed suitable for DPC therapy, and patients were excluded if pregnant. Unfractionated whole blood was collected in Tempus Blood RNA tubes, and total RNA was extracted from that blood. The library relied on RACE. Sequencing was performed on a NextSeq 500. Library preparation attached unique molecular identifiers to individual cDNA molecules for quantitative, reproducible TCR counting. From each blood RNA sample, both TCR alpha and TCR beta chains were sequenced. Under the source paper's analysis protocol: A median of about 100,000 TCRs per sample was observed, with a range of about 20,000 to 750,000. V, J and CDR3 annotation of the TCR reads was performed with the Decombinator software suite. To make PS versus PT1 abundance plots, every sample was subsampled to the same number of TCRs (28,000). TCRs were defined as expanded if absent before sensitization and observed at least eight times at the 2-week time point. The raw public data were reprocessed by TCRdb itself: fastp quality trimming at Q25, MiXCR clonotype calling, in-frame beta chains only. All rows with the same CDR3 protein become a single entry with the most common DNA and genes. The V and J calls were not made by the authors but by TCRdb's processing. This sample gives around 100,000 distinct CDR3 sequences in total; 10% to 14% of them show up just once. The ten most abundant clones make up around 3.3% of the sample.

This clonotype was counted many times. The specificity of this receptor is unknown. The sample holds no much larger clone one base away, and base qualities are not on file. This sequence uses TRBV11-2 and TRBJ2-5, with 9 bases aligning to TRBD1. The specimen was whole blood, collected in connection with sensitization to the hapten diphenylcyclopropenone (DPC). The sequence was obtained from a woman aged 60-75 years with alopecia areata. Some clones in this sample may be carry-over from other donors' samples. The CDR3 region: CASSLAPGTGYAETQYF. The DNA sequence is given as TGTGCCAGCAGCTTAGCTCCCGGGACAGGGTACGCAGAGACCCAGTACTTC.